The 7 T cell receptor beta chains presented below share a single source sample, sequenced in a study of T-cell reconstitution after alpha-beta-depleted transplantation in children. TCRbeta library construction was performed incorporating unique molecular identifiers. MiXCR, applied by TCRdb to the PCR reads, yields one record per CDR3 protein. The table lists about 120,000 distinct CDR3 sequences, more than 20% of them singletons. The specimen was PBMCs, mostly from graft donor cells, collected 180 days after TCRalphabeta/CD19-depleted stem cell transplant. These receptors were obtained from a male patient between 2 and 9 years old who had a stem cell transplant for chronic granulomatous disease, so the T cells may come from the graft donor.

This clonotype has just one count. For the CDR3, the DNA is TGTGCCAGCAGCCAAGGGTCACTAGCATGGAACACCGGGGAGCTGTTTTTT. Translated: CASSQGSLAWNTGELFF. This sequence joins TRBV3-1 and TRBJ2-2; D perhaps matches TRBD2 (6 bases). V was cut by 1 base and J by 1 base, with 13 bases left in between. Germline CDR1 reads LGHDT; CDR2 reads YNNKEL (reference sequence). The CDR3 contains 17 residues. Based on the CDR3 plus reference TRBV3-1 and TRBJ2-2, the full variable domain is DTAVSQTPKYLVTQMGNDKSIKCEQNLGHDTMYWYKQDSKKFLKIMFSYNNKELIINETVPNRFSPKSPDKAHLNLHINSLELGDSAVYFCASSQGSLAWNTGELFFGEGSRLTVL.

The rearrangement uses TRBV6-5 and TRBJ1-1; unclear D gene. Trimming shortened V by 2 bases and J by 3 bases, and 7 bases separated the two germline ends. The CDR3 has 13 amino acids. Germline loops: CDR1 MNHEY, CDR2 SVGAGI. CDR3 loop: CASSYRSDTEAFF. The CDR3 DNA is TGTGCCAGCAGTTACCGGTCGGACACTGAAGCTTTCTTT.

This clonotype was picked up a small number of times. This chain uses TRBV12-3 or TRBV12-4 with TRBJ1-5, with a weak D call TRBD1 (6 bases). This CDR3 spans 15 amino acids. Trimming cost V 6 bases and J 4 bases, with 16 bases left between them. CDR3 region: CASRHGTGMNQPQHF. In DNA, the CDR3 is TGTGCCAGCAGACACGGTACAGGGATGAATCAGCCCCAGCATTTT.

This chain joins TRBV27 and TRBJ2-7; no clear D. V was shortened by 4 bases and J by 3 bases, with 7 bases between the two germline ends. The CDR3 extends over 12 amino acids. Per germline, CDR1 MNHEY and CDR2 SMNVEV (reference sequence). CDR3 region: CASSSLDYEQYF. The CDR3 DNA is TGTGCCAGCAGTTCCCTCGACTACGAGCAGTACTTC.

This clonotype was seen repeatedly, ten times or more. V and J are TRBV10-3 and TRBJ2-3; 11 bases align to TRBD2. The CDR3 is 17 amino acids. The V segment lost 11 bases and the J segment 5 bases; nucleotides outside the gene matches: 18. Germline loops: CDR1 ENHRY, CDR2 SYGVKD. CDR3 protein: CASAEIAGGLYGDTQYF. The CDR3, as DNA: TGTGCCTCGGCCGAAATAGCGGGAGGGTTGTATGGAGATACGCAGTATTTT.

The chain links TRBV7-9 to TRBJ2-1; TRBD2 is a possible D gene (6 bases). Germline values: CDR1 SEHNR, CDR2 FQNEAQ (reference sequence). The CDR3 is 13 residues long. Trimming took 11 bases from V and 3 from J, leaving 14 bases between them. CDR3 loop: CAGAEGLYNEQFF. As DNA, the CDR3 is TGTGCCGGGGCCGAGGGACTCTACAATGAGCAGTTCTTC.

This clonotype turned up a few times. V and J are TRBV7-9 and TRBJ1-2; no firm D call. Germline CDR1 SEHNR, CDR2 FQNEAQ (reference sequence). With 5 bases removed from V and 2 bases from J, the gap between germline ends came to 15 bases. CDR3 length equals 15 residues. CDR3 DNA: TGTGCCAGCAGCCCCAGAATTGTTGGAAACTATGGCTACACCTTC. It specifies CASSPRIVGNYGYTF. The full variable domain, rest sourced from reference TRBV7-9 and TRBJ1-2, is DTGVSQNPRHKITKRGQNVTFRCDPISEHNRLYWYRQTLGQGPEFLTYFQNEAQLEKSRLLSDRFSAERPKGSFSTLEIQRTEQGDSAMYLCASSPRIVGNYGYTFGSGTRLTVV.